A single sample is the source of the 21 T cell receptor beta chains below, sequenced in a study of blood T cell repertoires in COVID-19. TCRdb keeps only in-frame clones here, not all; method: immunoSEQ multiplex PCR. The sample yields about 130,000 clones, about 86% seen once. The sample was peripheral blood. These receptors all come from a woman of 80 years or more with acute or convalescent COVID-19.

The chain has TRBV9 and TRBJ2-4, with TRBD1 matching 7 bases. CDR1 SGDLS and CDR2 YYNGEE come from the germline V gene. With 3 bases clipped from V and 5 bases from J, the junction kept 8 bases outside the gene matches. This CDR3 region has 15 residues. CDR3 protein: CASSGQGQPQNIQYF. The CDR3 DNA reads as TGTGCCAGCAGCGGACAGGGCCAGCCCCAAAACATTCAGTACTTC.

The V and J genes are TRBV4-1 and TRBJ2-7; 10 bases match TRBD1. The CDR3 covers 15 residues. The V gene's germline CDR1 is MGHRA and CDR2 YSYEKL. V trimming: 4 bases; J trimming: 3 bases; junction bases outside the gene matches: 6. DNA for the CDR3: TGCGCCAGCAGCCGAGCGTGGACAGGGGGCTACGAGCAGTACTTC. This codes for CASSRAWTGGYEQYF.

The chain combines TRBV6-5 with TRBJ2-7; unclear D gene. The CDR3 extends over 13 amino acids. The V gene lost 6 bases and the J gene lost 2 bases, with 11 bases spanning the gap. CDR1 is MNHEY, CDR2 SVGAGI, per germline. In nucleotides, the CDR3 is TGTGCCAGCAGACGCAGGCAGCCCTACGAGCAGTACTTC. Protein sequence: CASRRRQPYEQYF.

The chain combines TRBV5-1 with TRBJ1-2, with TRBD1 matching over 7 bases. Germline lookup yields CDR1 SGHRS and CDR2 YFSETQ. The CDR3 totals 16 residues. V was clipped by 4 bases and J by 2 bases; unmatched bases: 11. The CDR3 loop is CASSTNRGQPNYGYTF. The CDR3 nucleotides read TGCGCCAGCAGCACCAATAGGGGACAGCCAAACTATGGCTACACCTTC. Complete variable domain (other parts from reference TRBV5-1 and TRBJ1-2): KAGVTQTPRYLIKTRGQQVTLSCSPISGHRSVSWYQQTPGQGLQFLFEYFSETQRNKGNFPGRFSGRQFSNSRSEMNVSTLELGDSALYLCASSTNRGQPNYGYTFGSGTRLTVV.

At least ten counts were recorded for this clone. Here the CDR3 DNA reads TGTGCCAGCAGTTTGAGGGGGCAGGACACCGGGGAGCTGTTTTTT. Protein sequence: CASSLRGQDTGELFF. The rearrangement uses TRBV27 and TRBJ2-2; the match to TRBD1 covers 7 bases. Per germline, CDR1 MNHEY and CDR2 SMNVEV (reference sequence). CDR3 length: 15 amino acids. V trimming: 3 bases; J trimming: 3 bases; junction bases outside the gene matches: 4.

The chain employs TRBV6-5 and TRBJ1-2, with 11 bases lining up with TRBD1. V trimming: 8 bases; J trimming: 5 bases; junction bases outside the gene matches: 4. There are 13 residues in the CDR3. The V gene's germline CDR1 is MNHEY and CDR2 SVGAGI. The CDR3 coding sequence is TGTGCCAGCGGACAGGGGGCAAATTATGGCTACACCTTC. Residues: CASGQGANYGYTF.

This clone was seen a few times. The chain is built from TRBV7-2 and TRBJ2-5; D is ambiguous. Trimming stripped 3 bases from V and 4 bases from J, with 6 bases between. Per germline, CDR1 SGHTA and CDR2 FQGNSA. This CDR3 comprises 12 residues. The CDR3 sequence: CASSLGLETQYF. CDR3 DNA: TGTGCCAGCAGCTTGGGCCTAGAGACCCAGTACTTC.

The chain is built from TRBV19 and TRBJ1-1; D unclear. V lost 6 bases, J lost 0 bases, and 2 bases lay in between. Germline assignment: CDR1 LNHDA and CDR2 SQIVND (reference sequence). CDR3 length: 11 residues. This chain's CDR3 is CASSMNTEAFF. DNA for the CDR3: TGTGCCAGTAGCATGAACACTGAAGCTTTCTTT. Based on the CDR3 plus reference TRBV19 and TRBJ1-1, the full variable domain is DGGITQSPKYLFRKEGQNVTLSCEQNLNHDAMYWYRQDPGQGLRLIYYSQIVNDFQKGDIAEGYSVSREKKESFPLTVTSAQKNPTAFYLCASSMNTEAFFGQGTRLTVV.

The chain combines TRBV6-5 with TRBJ1-5; TRBD1 matches at 7 bases. Germline assignment: CDR1 MNHEY and CDR2 SVGAGI. With 6 bases clipped from V and 5 bases from J, the junction kept 10 bases outside the gene matches. This CDR3 comprises 15 residues. CDR3 region: CASSRKRGRDQPQHF. The DNA for the CDR3 is TGTGCCAGCAGCCGCAAGAGGGGGCGGGATCAGCCCCAGCATTTT.

The rearrangement joins TRBV7-9 to TRBJ2-7; TRBD2 aligns across 7 bases. V trimming: 5 bases; J trimming: 4 bases; junction bases outside the gene matches: 5. The CDR3 contains 13 residues. Germline-derived CDR1 and CDR2 are SEHNR and FQNEAQ (reference sequence). For the CDR3, the DNA is TGTGCCAGCAGCCTGAGCGGGACTTACGAGCAGTACTTC. It codes for CASSLSGTYEQYF. The full variable domain, in which reference TRBV7-9 and TRBJ2-7 provide the parts outside the CDR3, is DTGVSQNPRHKITKRGQNVTFRCDPISEHNRLYWYRQTLGQGPEFLTYFQNEAQLEKSRLLSDRFSAERPKGSFSTLEIQRTEQGDSAMYLCASSLSGTYEQYFGPGTRLTVT.

This chain joins TRBV7-2 and TRBJ2-2, with D possibly matching TRBD2 (5 bases). CDR1 and CDR2 (germline): SGHTA, FQGNSA. This CDR3 comprises 15 residues. V lost 0 bases and J 3 bases, leaving 8 bases between the germline ends. The CDR3 nucleotides read TGTGCCAGCAGCTTAGCGGGGAGATACACCGGGGAGCTGTTTTTT. Translated, it gives CASSLAGRYTGELFF.

The V call is TRBV27, the J call TRBJ1-1, with 9 bases aligning to TRBD1. CDR1 is MNHEY, CDR2 SMNVEV, per germline (reference sequence). This CDR3 is built from 14 residues. Trimming at V came to 5 bases and at J to 8 bases, leaving 9 bases not matched to a gene. This chain's CDR3 is CASSPDRGLLEAFF. The CDR3 DNA reads TGTGCCAGCAGTCCCGACAGGGGGTTACTAGAAGCTTTCTTT.

The chain recombines TRBV4-1 with TRBJ2-3; 8 nucleotides agree with TRBD2. After removal of 4 bases from V and 0 bases from J, the junction contained 15 bases not matched to a gene. The CDR3 runs to 19 residues. Germline V gene sequence: CDR1 MGHRA, CDR2 YSYEKL. This CDR3 is CASSLSPGGGGWSTDTQYF. CDR3 sequence (DNA): TGCGCCAGCAGCCTTTCCCCGGGGGGCGGGGGGTGGAGCACAGATACGCAGTATTTT.

The rearrangement links TRBV5-1 to TRBJ2-1; no firm D call. The CDR3 sequence is 16 residues long. The germline V gene encodes CDR1 SGHRS and CDR2 YFSETQ. V gave up 0 bases and J gave up 0 bases, with 10 bases separating them. DNA of the CDR3: TGCGCCAGCAGCTTGGTTGGAGATTTCTCCTACAATGAGCAGTTCTTC. Amino acids: CASSLVGDFSYNEQFF.

This chain links TRBV7-9 with TRBJ1-6; D ambiguous. This CDR3 region has 15 residues. V lost 1 base, J lost 7 bases, and 11 bases lay in between. Germline loops: CDR1 SEHNR, CDR2 FQNEAQ (reference sequence). The CDR3 sequence is CASSLEYVRNSPLHF. The CDR3 DNA is TGTGCCAGCAGCTTAGAGTATGTGCGCAATTCACCCCTCCACTTT.

This clone came up once. The J gene is TRBJ1-6, the V gene TRBV5-6, with D perhaps matching TRBD1 (5 bases). Germline V lookup: CDR1 SGHDT, CDR2 YYEEEE. The CDR3 contains 15 residues. V lost 6 bases and J 10 bases, leaving 20 bases between the germline ends. The CDR3 sequence: CASNSGGGRDSPLHF. DNA for the CDR3: TGTGCCAGCAATTCCGGAGGAGGGCGGGACTCACCCCTCCACTTT. The full variable domain, with the rest looked up from reference TRBV5-6 and TRBJ1-6, is DAGVTQSPTHLIKTRGQQVTLRCSPKSGHDTVSWYQQALGQGPQFIFQYYEEEERQRGNFPDRFSGHQFPNYSSELNVNALLLGDSALYLCASNSGGGRDSPLHFGNGTRLTVT.

The chain employs TRBV7-2 and TRBJ1-3, with D unclear. The CDR3 is made up of 14 amino acids. CDR1 is SGHTA, CDR2 FQGNSA, per germline. V lost 6 bases and J lost 0, with 9 bases in between. CDR3 in DNA: TGTGCCAGCAGGGCAGGTCGCTCTGGAAACACCATATATTTT. Protein product: CASRAGRSGNTIYF.

V gene TRBV7-3 combines with J gene TRBJ1-1, with 8 bases matching TRBD1. This CDR3 contains 15 residues. With V trimmed by 2 bases and J by 1 base, 3 bases remained unmatched. Looked up from germline, CDR1 is SGHTA and CDR2 is FQGTGA. The CDR3 is CASSLVGTGNTEAFF. CDR3 bases: TGTGCCAGCAGCTTAGTTGGGACAGGGAACACTGAAGCTTTCTTT.

The chain carries TRBV7-2 and TRBJ2-3; 8 positions agree with TRBD2. With V trimmed by 3 bases and J by 4 bases, 9 bases remained unmatched. The CDR3 covers 16 residues. The V gene's germline CDR1 is SGHTA and CDR2 FQGNSA. CDR3 coding DNA: TGTGCCAGCAGCTTTAGACTCGGCGGGGGGTCAGATACGCAGTATTTT. Translation gives CASSFRLGGGSDTQYF.

This clone appeared a single time. The chain employs TRBV7-8 and TRBJ2-7; 7 nucleotides line up with TRBD2. The CDR3 is 17 residues long. Germline CDR1 and CDR2: SGHVS and FQNEAQ. V shed 0 bases, J shed 1 base, and the junction held 9 bases outside the gene matches. The CDR3 DNA follows: TGTGCCAGCAGCTTAGCCCTAGGTCCGCGGGGGTCCTACGAGCAGTACTTC. Protein product: CASSLALGPRGSYEQYF.

The chain recombines TRBV25-1 with TRBJ2-1; 13 bases fit TRBD2. Looked up from germline, CDR1 is MGHDK and CDR2 is SYGVNS. The trim removed 5 bases at V and 0 bases at J, leaving 1 base unmatched. The CDR3 runs 16 residues. The CDR3 sequence is CASSWTSGGSYNEQFF. As DNA, the CDR3 is TGTGCCAGCAGTTGGACTAGCGGGGGCTCCTACAATGAGCAGTTCTTC.